The entry below gives a single T cell receptor beta chain sequence along with its context. This sample was taken from a study of blood T cells in healthy people across ages. In germline, CDR1 is SGHVS, CDR2 FQNEAQ. The CDR3 extends over 16 amino acids. Trimming removed 5 bases at V and 1 base at J, with 15 bases between. Caucasian individuals from Russia who were healthy and aged about 6 to 95 acted as donors. It was with a sample-barcoded 5' primer and a J-beta primer mix that a second PCR of roughly 7 to 11 cycles was run. TCRdb reprocessed the 5' RACE reads with MiXCR, giving one entry per CDR3 protein. The repertoire has 1.5 million or so distinct CDR3 sequences, roughly 40% of them found once; the top ten carry 7.9%.

This receptor was obtained from a woman under 30 in good health. The chain combines TRBV7-8 with TRBJ2-1; D is unclear. Sequencing was done on a sample of blood. The CDR3 DNA reads as TGTGCCAGCAGCCAAACGAGACTGGGGTCCTACAATGAGCAGTTCTTC. Translated: CASSQTRLGSYNEQFF.